This T cell receptor beta chain was recovered during a study of blood T cells in healthy people across ages. Overall study findings and caveats: Roughly linear declines in TCR beta diversity per million T cells occurred with age.

With 1 base clipped from V and 5 bases from J, the junction kept 9 bases outside the gene matches. Germline V gives CDR1 SGHTA, CDR2 FQGTGA. The CDR3 runs to 16 residues. For this clonotype: Its target is not known.

In each sample, at least 7 million PBMCs were isolated. The second PCR ran about 7 to 12 cycles with a sample-barcoded 5' primer and J-beta primers. The template-switch adaptor was a 5' adaptor with 12 random nucleotides. It tagged each cDNA molecule. Each sample provided no less than 3 million CDR3-containing paired-end reads. TCRdb redid the calling of the 5' RACE reads with MiXCR, one entry per CDR3 protein. The sample records about 630,000 distinct CDR3 sequences, approximately 21% being singletons. The chain links TRBV7-3 to TRBJ2-5; 8 nucleotides match TRBD2. The TCR comes from a man in his 70s in good health. Sequenced: blood. The CDR3 nucleotides are TGTGCCAGCAGCTTAATTTCCAGCGGGAGTTCGGAGACCCAGTACTTC. Amino acids: CASSLISSGSSETQYF.